This TCR beta chain comes out of a study of blood T cell repertoires in COVID-19. Study in general: Researchers got acute and convalescent COVID-19 samples from the United States, Italy and Spain. Sample material is recorded as cDNA or gDNA derived from T cells, B-cell-depleted T cells, or PBMCs.

Germline V gene data show CDR1 as MNHEY and CDR2 as SVGAGI. V dropped 8 bases and J dropped 2 bases, with 18 bases sitting between them. The CDR3 has 15 residues. Original handling: Estimated nucleated cell counts came from reference gene primer amplification. Profiling relied on immunoSEQ multiplex PCR, and the TCRdb table lists in-frame clones only, not all of them. D and trimming come from the DNA, and the V and J calls and clone size come from that table. The sample includes about 220,000 clones, about 80% of them seen just once. The source of this sequence is a woman aged 60 to 75 with acute or convalescent COVID-19. Sequenced material: peripheral blood. V is TRBV6-5 and J is TRBJ1-1; D perhaps matches TRBD1 (6 bases). Written as DNA, the CDR3 is TGTGCCAGCCCGGGGGGGCTAATGGACAACACTGAAGCTTTCTTT. It translates to CASPGGLMDNTEAFF.